This T cell receptor beta chain was sequenced during a study of blood T cell repertoires in COVID-19. About the study: Italy, Spain and the United States were the sources of the convalescent and acute COVID-19 samples. PBMCs, B-cell-depleted T cells, or T cells provided the cDNA or gDNA that made up the material.

In the source study's methods: Quantification of nucleated cells was approximated via reference gene primer amplification. The method was immunoSEQ multiplex PCR; TCRdb's version includes in-frame clones alone and lacks a portion of them. From that table come the V and J calls and clone size; the DNA was used to work out D and trimming. The table lists 120,000 or so clones, roughly three quarters of them singletons. This CDR3 contains 13 residues. Trimming removed 4 bases from V and 7 bases from J; junction bases left unmatched: 6. CDR1 is GTSNPN and CDR2 is SVGIG in the germline V gene (reference sequence).

The gene calls are TRBV30 and TRBJ1-1; 10 bases fit TRBD1. The clonotype originates from a man aged 35-49 years with active or convalescent COVID-19. Sequencing was performed on peripheral blood. This chain's CDR3 is CAWTGQGDDEAFF. For the CDR3, the DNA is TGTGCCTGGACCGGACAGGGGGATGATGAAGCTTTCTTT.